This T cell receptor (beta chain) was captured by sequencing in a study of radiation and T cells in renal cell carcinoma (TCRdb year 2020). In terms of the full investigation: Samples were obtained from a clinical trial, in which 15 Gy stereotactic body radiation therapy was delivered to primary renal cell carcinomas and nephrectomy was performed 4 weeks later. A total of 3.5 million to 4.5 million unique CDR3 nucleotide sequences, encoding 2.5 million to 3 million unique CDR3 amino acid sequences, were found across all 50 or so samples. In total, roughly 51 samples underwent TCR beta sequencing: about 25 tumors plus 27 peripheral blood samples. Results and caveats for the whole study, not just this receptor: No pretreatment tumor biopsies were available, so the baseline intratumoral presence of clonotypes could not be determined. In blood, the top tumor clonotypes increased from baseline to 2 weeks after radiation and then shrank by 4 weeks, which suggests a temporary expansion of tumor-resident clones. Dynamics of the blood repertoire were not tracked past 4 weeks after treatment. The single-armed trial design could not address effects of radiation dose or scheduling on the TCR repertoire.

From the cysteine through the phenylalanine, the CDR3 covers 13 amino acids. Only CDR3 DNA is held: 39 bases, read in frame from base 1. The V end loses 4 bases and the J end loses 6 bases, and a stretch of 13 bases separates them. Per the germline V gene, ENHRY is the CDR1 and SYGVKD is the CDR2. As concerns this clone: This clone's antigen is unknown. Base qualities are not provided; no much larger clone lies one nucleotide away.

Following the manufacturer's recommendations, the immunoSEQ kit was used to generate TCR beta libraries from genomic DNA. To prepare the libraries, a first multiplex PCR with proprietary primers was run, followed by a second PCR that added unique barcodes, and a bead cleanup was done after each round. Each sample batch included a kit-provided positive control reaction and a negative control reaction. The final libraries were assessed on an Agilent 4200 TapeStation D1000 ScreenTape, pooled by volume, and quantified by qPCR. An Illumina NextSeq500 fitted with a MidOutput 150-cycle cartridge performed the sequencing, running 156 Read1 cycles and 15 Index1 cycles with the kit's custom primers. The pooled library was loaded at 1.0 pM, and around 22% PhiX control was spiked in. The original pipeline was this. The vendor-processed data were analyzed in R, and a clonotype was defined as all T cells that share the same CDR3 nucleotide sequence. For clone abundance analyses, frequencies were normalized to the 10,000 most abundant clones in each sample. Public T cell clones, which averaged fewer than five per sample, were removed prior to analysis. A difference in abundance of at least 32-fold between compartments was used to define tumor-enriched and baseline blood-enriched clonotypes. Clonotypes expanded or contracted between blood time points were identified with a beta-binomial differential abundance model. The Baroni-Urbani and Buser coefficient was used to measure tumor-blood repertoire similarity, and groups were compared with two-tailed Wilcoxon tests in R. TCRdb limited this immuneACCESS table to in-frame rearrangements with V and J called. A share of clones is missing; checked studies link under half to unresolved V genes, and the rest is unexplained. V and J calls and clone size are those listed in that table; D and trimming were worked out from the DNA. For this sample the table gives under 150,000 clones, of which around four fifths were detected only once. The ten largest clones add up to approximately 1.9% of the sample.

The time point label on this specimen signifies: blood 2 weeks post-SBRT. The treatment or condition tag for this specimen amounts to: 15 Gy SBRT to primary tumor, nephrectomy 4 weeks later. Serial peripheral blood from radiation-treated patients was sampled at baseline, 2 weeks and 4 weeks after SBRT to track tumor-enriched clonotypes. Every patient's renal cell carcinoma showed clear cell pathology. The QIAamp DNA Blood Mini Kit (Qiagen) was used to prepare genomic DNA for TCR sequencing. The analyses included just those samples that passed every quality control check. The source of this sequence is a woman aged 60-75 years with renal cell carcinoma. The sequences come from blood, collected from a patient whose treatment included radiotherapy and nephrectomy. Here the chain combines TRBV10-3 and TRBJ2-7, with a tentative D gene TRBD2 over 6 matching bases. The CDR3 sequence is CAISGRGGSEQYF. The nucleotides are TGTGCCATCAGTGGGCGGGGCGGTTCCGAGCAGTACTTC.